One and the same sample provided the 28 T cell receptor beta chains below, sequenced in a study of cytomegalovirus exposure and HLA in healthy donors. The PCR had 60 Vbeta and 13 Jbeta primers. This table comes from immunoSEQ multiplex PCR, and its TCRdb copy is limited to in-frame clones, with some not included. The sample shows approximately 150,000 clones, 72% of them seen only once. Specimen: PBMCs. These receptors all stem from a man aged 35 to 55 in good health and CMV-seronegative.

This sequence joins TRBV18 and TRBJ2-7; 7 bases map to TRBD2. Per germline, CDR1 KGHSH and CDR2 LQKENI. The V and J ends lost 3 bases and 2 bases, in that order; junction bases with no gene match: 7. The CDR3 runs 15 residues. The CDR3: CASSPGTTVPYEQYF. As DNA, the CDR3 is TGTGCCAGCTCACCCGGGACTACCGTACCCTACGAGCAGTACTTC.

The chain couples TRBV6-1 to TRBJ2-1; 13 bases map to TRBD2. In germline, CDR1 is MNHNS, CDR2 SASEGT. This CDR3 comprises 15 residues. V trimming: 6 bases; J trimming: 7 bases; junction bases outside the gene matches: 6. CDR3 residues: CASSGLAGAWNEQFF. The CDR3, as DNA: TGTGCCAGCAGCGGACTAGCGGGGGCTTGGAATGAGCAGTTCTTC.

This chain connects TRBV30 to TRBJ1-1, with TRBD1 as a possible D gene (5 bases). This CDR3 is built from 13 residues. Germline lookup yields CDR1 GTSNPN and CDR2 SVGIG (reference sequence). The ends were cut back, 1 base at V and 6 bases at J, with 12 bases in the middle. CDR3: CAWSEGVEAEAFF. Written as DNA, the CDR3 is TGTGCCTGGAGTGAAGGGGTCGAGGCTGAAGCTTTCTTT.

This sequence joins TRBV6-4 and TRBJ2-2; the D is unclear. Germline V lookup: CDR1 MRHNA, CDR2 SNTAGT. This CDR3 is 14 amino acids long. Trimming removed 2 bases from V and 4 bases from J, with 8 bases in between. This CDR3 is CASSDGGGTGELFF. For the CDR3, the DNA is TGTGCCAGCAGTGACGGTGGCGGCACCGGGGAGCTGTTTTTT.

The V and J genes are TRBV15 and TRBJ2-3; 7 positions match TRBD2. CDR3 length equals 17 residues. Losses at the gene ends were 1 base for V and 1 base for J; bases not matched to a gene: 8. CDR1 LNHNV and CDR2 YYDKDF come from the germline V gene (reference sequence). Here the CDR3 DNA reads TGTGCCACCAGCAGAGTAGTACTAGCGAGGGGCACAGATACGCAGTATTTT. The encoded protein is CATSRVVLARGTDTQYF.

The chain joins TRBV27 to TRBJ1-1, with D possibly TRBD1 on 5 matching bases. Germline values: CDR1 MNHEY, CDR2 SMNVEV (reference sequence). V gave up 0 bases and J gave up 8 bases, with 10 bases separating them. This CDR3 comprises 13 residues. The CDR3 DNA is TGTGCCAGCAGTTTATCAATCTCAGGGGAAGCTTTCTTT. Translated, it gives CASSLSISGEAFF.

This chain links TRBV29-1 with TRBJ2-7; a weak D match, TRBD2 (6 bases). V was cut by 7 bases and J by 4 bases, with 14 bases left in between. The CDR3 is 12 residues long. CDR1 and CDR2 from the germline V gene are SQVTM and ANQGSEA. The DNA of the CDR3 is TGCAGCGCCAGCCATCGGGGGTACGAGCAGTACTTC. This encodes CSASHRGYEQYF.

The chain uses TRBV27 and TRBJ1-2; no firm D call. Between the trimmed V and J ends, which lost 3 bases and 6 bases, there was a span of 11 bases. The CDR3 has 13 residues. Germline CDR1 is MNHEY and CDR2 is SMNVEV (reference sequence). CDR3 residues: CASSFSAQHGYTF. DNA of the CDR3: TGTGCCAGCAGTTTTTCCGCACAACATGGCTACACCTTC.

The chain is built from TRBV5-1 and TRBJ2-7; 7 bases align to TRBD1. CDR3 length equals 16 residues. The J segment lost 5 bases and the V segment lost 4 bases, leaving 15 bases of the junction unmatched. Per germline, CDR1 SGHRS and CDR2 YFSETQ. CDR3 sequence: CASSPQWTGLSDEQYF. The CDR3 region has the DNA TGCGCCAGCAGCCCCCAATGGACAGGTTTAAGTGACGAGCAGTACTTC.

DNA for the CDR3: TGTGCTAGTGGTTTGGTACCAGGGCGGACTGAAGCTTTCTTT. This codes for CASGLVPGRTEAFF. V and J are TRBV12-5 and TRBJ1-1; D might be TRBD1 (5 bases). Germline values: CDR1 LGHNT, CDR2 FRNRAP. The CDR3 has 14 residues. V lost 0 bases, J lost 5 bases, and 10 bases lay in between.

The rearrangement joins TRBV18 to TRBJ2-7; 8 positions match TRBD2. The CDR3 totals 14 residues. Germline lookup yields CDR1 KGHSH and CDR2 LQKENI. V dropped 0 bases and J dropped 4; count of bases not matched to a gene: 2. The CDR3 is CASSPPAGEYEQYF. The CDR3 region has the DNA TGTGCCAGCTCACCACCAGCGGGAGAGTACGAGCAGTACTTC.

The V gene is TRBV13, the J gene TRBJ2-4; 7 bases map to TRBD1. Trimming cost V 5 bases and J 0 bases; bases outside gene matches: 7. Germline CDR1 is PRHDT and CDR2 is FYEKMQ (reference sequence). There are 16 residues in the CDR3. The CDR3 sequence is CASSPMGQLAKNIQYF. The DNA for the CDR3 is TGTGCCAGCAGCCCAATGGGACAGCTAGCCAAAAACATTCAGTACTTC.

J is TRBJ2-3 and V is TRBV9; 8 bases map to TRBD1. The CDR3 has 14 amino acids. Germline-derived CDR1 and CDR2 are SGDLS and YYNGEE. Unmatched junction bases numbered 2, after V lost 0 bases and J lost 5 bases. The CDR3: CASSVGQGKDTQYF. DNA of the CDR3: TGTGCCAGCAGCGTAGGACAGGGGAAAGATACGCAGTATTTT.

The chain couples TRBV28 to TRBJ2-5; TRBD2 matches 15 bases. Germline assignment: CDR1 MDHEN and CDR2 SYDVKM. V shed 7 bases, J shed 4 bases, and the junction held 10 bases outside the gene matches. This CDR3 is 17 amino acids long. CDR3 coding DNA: TGTGCCAGCATCTCGGGACTAGCGGGAGGTCGGCCAGAGACCCAGTACTTC. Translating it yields CASISGLAGGRPETQYF.

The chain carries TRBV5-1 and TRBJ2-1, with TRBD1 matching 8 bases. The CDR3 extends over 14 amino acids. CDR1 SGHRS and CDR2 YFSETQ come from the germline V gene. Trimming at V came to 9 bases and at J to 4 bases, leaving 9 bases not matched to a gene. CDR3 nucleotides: TGCGCCACATCAAAGACAGGGGAGTACAATGAGCAGTTCTTC. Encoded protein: CATSKTGEYNEQFF. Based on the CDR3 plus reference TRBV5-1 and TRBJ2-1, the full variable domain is KAGVTQTPRYLIKTRGQQVTLSCSPISGHRSVSWYQQTPGQGLQFLFEYFSETQRNKGNFPGRFSGRQFSNSRSEMNVSTLELGDSALYLCATSKTGEYNEQFFGPGTRLTVL.

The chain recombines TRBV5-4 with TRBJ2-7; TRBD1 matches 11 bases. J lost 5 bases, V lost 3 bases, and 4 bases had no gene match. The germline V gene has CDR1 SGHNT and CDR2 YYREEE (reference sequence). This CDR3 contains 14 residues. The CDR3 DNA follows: TGTGCCAGCAGCTCAGGGACAGGGGGGGACGAGCAGTACTTC. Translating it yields CASSSGTGGDEQYF.

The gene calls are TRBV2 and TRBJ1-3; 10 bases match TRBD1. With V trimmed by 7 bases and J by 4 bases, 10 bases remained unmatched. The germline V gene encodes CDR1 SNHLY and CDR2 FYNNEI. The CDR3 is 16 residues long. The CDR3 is CASTFGQGGLGNTIYF. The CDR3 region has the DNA TGTGCCAGCACTTTCGGACAGGGGGGATTAGGAAACACCATATATTTT.

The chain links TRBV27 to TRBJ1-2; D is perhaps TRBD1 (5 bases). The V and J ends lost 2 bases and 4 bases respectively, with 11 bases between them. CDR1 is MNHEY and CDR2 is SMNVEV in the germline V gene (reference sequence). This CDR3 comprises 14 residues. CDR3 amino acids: CASSLGGISYGYTF. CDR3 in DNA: TGTGCCAGCAGTTTAGGGGGGATTTCCTATGGCTACACCTTC.

DNA of the CDR3: TGTGCCAGTAGTAACAGAGCAGCCTACGAGCAGTACTTC. Residues: CASSNRAAYEQYF. The V and J genes are TRBV19 and TRBJ2-7, with no clear D. The V and J ends lost 4 bases and 2 bases respectively, with 9 bases between them. The CDR3 is 13 residues long. CDR1 is LNHDA, CDR2 SQIVND, per germline (reference sequence).

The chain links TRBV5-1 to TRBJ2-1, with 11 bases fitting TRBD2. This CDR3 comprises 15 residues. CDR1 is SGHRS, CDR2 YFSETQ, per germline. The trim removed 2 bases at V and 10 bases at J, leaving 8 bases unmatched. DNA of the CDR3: TGCGCCAGCAGCTTTACTAGCGGGGGAAGATGGGAGCAGTTCTTC. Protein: CASSFTSGGRWEQFF.

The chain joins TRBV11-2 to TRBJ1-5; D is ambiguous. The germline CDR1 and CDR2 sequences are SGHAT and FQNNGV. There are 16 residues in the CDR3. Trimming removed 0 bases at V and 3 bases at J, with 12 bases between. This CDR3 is CASSLDGGGHNQPQHF. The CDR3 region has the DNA TGTGCCAGCAGCTTAGACGGAGGTGGCCACAATCAGCCCCAGCATTTT. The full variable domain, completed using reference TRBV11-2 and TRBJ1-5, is EAGVAQSPRYKIIEKRQSVAFWCNPISGHATLYWYQQILGQGPKLLIQFQNNGVVDDSQLPKDRFSAERLKGVDSTLKIQPAKLEDSAVYLCASSLDGGGHNQPQHFGDGTRLSIL.

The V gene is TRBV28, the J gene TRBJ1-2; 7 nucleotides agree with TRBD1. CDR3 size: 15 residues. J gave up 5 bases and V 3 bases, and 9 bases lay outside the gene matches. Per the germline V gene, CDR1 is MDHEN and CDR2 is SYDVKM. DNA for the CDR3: TGTGCCAGCAGTTTTTACTCGGGACAGAGTTATGGCTACACCTTC. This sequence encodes CASSFYSGQSYGYTF.

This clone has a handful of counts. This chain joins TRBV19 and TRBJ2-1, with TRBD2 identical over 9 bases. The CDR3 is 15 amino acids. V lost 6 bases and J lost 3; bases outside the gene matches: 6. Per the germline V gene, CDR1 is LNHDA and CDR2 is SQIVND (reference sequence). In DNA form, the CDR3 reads TGTGCCAGTAGACACCTGACTAGCGGCTACAATGAGCAGTTCTTC. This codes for CASRHLTSGYNEQFF.

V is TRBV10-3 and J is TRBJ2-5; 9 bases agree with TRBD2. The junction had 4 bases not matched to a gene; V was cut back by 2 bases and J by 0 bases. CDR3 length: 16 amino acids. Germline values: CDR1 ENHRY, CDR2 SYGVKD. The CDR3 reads CAISEQSGGYQETQYF. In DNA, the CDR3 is TGTGCCATCAGTGAGCAAAGCGGGGGGTACCAAGAGACCCAGTACTTC.

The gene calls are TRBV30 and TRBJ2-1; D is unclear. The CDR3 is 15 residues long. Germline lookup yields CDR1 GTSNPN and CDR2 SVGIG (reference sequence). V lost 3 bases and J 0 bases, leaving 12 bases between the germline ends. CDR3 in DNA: TGTGCCTGGAGCCCCTCGTTAATCTCCTACAATGAGCAGTTCTTC. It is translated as CAWSPSLISYNEQFF.

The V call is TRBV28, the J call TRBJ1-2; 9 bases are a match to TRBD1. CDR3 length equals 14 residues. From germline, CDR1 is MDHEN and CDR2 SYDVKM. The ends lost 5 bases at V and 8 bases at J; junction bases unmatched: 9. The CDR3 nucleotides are TGTGCCAGCAGTCTATTACAGGGGGCAAGGGGCTACACCTTC. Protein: CASSLLQGARGYTF.

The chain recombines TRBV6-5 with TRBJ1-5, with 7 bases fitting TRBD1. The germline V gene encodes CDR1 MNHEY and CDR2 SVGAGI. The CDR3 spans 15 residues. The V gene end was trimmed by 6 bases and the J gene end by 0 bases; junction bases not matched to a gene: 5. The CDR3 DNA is TGTGCCAGCAGCGAACAGGGGAATAGCAATCAGCCCCAGCATTTT. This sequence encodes CASSEQGNSNQPQHF.

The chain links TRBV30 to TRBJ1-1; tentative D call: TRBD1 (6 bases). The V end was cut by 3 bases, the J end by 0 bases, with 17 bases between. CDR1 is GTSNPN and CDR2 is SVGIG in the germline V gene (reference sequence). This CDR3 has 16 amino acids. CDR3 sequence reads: CAWRQWRGRMNTEAFF. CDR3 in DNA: TGTGCCTGGAGGCAATGGCGGGGGCGAATGAACACTGAAGCTTTCTTT.